This T cell receptor (beta chain) was sequenced during a study of STAT5B mutations in CD4+ large granular lymphocyte leukemia. Study as a whole: The CDR3 'QG' motif was associated with a particular HLA allele among healthy donors. Findings and caveats of the study: Without HLA matching, higher CD4+ than CD8+ T-LGLL clonality could reflect small sample size.

Turning to this clone: Its matching antigen is unknown.

This CDR3 spans 14 amino acids. With 1 base removed from V and 7 bases from J, the gap between germline ends came to 11 bases. Per the germline V gene, CDR1 is SGHNT and CDR2 is YENEEA. Here immunoSEQ multiplex PCR was the method, and the copy in TCRdb shows in-frame clones only, minus some. The data contain roughly 34,000 clones, roughly 76% of them singletons. Buffy coats from healthy blood donors served as controls. The chain links TRBV11-3 to TRBJ2-1; a possible D gene is TRBD1 (6 bases). The TCR originated in a human donor in good health. Sequenced: CD4+ T cells from blood buffy coats. The CDR3 loop is CASSLGTERNEQFF. The DNA for the CDR3 is TGTGCCAGCAGCTTAGGGACAGAAAGGAATGAGCAGTTCTTC.